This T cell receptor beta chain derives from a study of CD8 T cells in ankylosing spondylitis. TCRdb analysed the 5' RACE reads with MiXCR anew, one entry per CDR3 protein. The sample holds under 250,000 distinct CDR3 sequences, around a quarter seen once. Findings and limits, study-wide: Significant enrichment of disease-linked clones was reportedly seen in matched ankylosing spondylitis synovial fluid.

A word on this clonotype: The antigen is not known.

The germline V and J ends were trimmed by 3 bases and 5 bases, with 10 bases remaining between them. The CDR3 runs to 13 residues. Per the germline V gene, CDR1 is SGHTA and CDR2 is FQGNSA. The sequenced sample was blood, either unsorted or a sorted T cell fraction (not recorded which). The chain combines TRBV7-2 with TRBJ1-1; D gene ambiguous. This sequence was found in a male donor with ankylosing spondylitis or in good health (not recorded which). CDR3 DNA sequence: TGTGCCAGCAGCTTCGAGAGAACAACTGAAGCTTTCTTT. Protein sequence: CASSFERTTEAFF. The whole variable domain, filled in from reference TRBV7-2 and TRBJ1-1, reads GAGVSQSPSNKVTEKGKDVELRCDPISGHTALYWYRQSLGQGLEFLIYFQGNSAPDKSGLPSDRFSAERTGGSVSTLTIQRTQQEDSAVYLCASSFERTTEAFFGQGTRLTVV.